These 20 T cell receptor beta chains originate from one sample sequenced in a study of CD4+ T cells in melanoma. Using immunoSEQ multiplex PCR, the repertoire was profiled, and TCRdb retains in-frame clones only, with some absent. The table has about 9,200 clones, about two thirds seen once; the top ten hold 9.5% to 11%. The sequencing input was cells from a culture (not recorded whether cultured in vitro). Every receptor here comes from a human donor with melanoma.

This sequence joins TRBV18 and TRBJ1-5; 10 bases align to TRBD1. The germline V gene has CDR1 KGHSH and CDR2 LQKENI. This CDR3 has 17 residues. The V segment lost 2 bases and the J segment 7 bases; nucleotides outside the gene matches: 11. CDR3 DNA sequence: TGTGCCAGCTCACCAACTGGGGACAGGGGAAGAGGACAGCCCCAGCATTTT. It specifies CASSPTGDRGRGQPQHF. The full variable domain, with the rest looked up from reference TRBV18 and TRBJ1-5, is NAGVMQNPRHLVRRRGQEARLRCSPMKGHSHVYWYRQLPEEGLKFMVYLQKENIIDESGMPKERFSAEFPKEGPSILRIQQVVRGDSAAYFCASSPTGDRGRGQPQHFGDGTRLSIL.

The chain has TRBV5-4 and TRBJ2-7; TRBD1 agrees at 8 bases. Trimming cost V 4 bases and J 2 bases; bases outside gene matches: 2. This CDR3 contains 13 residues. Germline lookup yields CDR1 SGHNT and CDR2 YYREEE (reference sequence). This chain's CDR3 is CASSVGQAYEQYF. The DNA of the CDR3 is TGTGCCAGCAGCGTGGGACAGGCCTACGAGCAGTACTTC.

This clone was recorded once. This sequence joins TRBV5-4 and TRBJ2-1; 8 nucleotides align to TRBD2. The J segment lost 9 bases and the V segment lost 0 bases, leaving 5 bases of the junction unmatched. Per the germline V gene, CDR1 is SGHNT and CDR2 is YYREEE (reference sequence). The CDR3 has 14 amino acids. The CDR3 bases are TGTGCCAGCAGCTTGGTCCGGGGGGGCCTTGAGCAGTTCTTC. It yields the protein CASSLVRGGLEQFF.

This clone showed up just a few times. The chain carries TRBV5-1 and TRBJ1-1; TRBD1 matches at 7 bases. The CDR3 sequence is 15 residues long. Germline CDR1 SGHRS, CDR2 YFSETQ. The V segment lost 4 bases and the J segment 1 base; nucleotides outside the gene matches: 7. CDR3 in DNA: TGCGCCAGCAGCGTGCAGGGGGAAAAGAACACTGAAGCTTTCTTT. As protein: CASSVQGEKNTEAFF. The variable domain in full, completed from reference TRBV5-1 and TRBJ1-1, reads KAGVTQTPRYLIKTRGQQVTLSCSPISGHRSVSWYQQTPGQGLQFLFEYFSETQRNKGNFPGRFSGRQFSNSRSEMNVSTLELGDSALYLCASSVQGEKNTEAFFGQGTRLTVV.

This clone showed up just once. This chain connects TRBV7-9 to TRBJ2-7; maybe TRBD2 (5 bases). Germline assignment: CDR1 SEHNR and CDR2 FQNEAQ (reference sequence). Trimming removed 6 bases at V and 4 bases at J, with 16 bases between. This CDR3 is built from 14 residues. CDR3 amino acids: CASSKTAGVYEQYF. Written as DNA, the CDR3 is TGTGCCAGCAGTAAAACCGCCGGGGTGTACGAGCAGTACTTC.

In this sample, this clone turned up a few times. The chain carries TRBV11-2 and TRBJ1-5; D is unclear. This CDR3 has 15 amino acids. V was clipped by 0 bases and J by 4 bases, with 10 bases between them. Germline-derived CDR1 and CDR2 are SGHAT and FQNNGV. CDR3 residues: CASSLDLVENQPQHF. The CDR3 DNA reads TGTGCCAGCAGCTTAGACCTGGTGGAAAATCAGCCCCAGCATTTT.

CDR3 region: CASSTRQGERGLGYGYTF. CDR3 nucleotides: TGTGCCAGCAGCACTCGACAGGGTGAGAGGGGTTTAGGCTATGGCTACACCTTC. This sequence joins TRBV4-2 and TRBJ1-2; TRBD1 matches 7 bases. Germline-derived CDR1 and CDR2 are LGHNA and YNFKEQ. The CDR3 has 18 amino acids. V lost 5 bases to trimming and J lost 4 bases; unmatched junction nucleotides: 19.

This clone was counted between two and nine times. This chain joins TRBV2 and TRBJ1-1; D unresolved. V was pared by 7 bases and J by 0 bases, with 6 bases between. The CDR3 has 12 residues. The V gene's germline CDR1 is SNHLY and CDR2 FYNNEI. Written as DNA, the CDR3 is TGTGCCAGCAAGAGGTTGAACACTGAAGCTTTCTTT. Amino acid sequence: CASKRLNTEAFF.

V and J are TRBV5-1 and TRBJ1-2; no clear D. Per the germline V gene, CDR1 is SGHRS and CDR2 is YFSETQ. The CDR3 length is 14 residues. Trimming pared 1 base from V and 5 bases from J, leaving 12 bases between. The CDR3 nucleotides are TGCGCCAGCAGCTTGTCCGGACTTTCATATGGCTACACCTTC. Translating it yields CASSLSGLSYGYTF.

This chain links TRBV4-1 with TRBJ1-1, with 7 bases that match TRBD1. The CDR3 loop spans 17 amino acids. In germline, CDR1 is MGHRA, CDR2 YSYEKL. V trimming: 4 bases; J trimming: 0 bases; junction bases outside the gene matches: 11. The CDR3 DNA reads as TGCGCCAGCAGCCGAGGCGCGGCGACAGGGCTGAACACTGAAGCTTTCTTT. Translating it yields CASSRGAATGLNTEAFF.

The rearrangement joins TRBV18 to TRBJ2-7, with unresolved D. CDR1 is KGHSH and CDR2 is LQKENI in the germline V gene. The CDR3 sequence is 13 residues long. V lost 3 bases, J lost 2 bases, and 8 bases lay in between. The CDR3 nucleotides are TGTGCCAGCTCACCGACCATACCCTACGAGCAGTACTTC. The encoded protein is CASSPTIPYEQYF.

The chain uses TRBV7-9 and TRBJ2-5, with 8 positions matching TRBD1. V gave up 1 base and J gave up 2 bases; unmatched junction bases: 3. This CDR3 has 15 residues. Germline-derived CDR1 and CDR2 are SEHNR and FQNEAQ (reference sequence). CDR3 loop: CASSLVWTGQETQYF. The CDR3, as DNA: TGTGCCAGCAGCTTAGTCTGGACAGGGCAAGAGACCCAGTACTTC.

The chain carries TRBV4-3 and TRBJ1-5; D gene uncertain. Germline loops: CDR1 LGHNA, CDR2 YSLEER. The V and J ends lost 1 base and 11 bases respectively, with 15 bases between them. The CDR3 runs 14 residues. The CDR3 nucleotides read TGCGCCAGCAGCCAAGCCGTGGTAGGGTGGTCCCAGCATTTT. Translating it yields CASSQAVVGWSQHF.

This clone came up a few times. CDR3 residues: CASSEDPTADGYTF. In DNA form, the CDR3 reads TGTGCCAGCAGTGAAGACCCCACAGCGGATGGCTACACCTTC. The chain carries TRBV25-1 and TRBJ1-2; no clear D gene. V lost 2 bases and J 6 bases, leaving 13 bases between the germline ends. The CDR3 extends over 14 amino acids. The germline V gene has CDR1 MGHDK and CDR2 SYGVNS.

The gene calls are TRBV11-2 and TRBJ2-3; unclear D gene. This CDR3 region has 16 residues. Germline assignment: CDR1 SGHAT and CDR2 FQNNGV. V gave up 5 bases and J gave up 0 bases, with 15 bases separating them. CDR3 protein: CASSLQPQISTDTQYF. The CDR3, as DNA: TGTGCCAGCAGCCTTCAGCCCCAAATAAGCACAGATACGCAGTATTTT.

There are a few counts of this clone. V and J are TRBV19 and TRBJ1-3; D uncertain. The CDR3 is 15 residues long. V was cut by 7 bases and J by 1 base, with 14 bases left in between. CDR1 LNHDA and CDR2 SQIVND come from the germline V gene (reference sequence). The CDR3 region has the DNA TGTGCCAGTACCATGATTGCTTATTCTGGAAACACCATATATTTT. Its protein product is CASTMIAYSGNTIYF.

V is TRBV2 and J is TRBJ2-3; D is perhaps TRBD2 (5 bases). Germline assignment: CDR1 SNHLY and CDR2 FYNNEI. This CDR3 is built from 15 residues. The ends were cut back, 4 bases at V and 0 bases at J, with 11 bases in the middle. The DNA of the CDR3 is TGTGCCAGCAGTGCCACTAGGAGTAGCACAGATACGCAGTATTTT. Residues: CASSATRSSTDTQYF. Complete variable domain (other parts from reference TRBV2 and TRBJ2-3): EPEVTQTPSHQVTQMGQEVILRCVPISNHLYFYWYRQILGQKVEFLVSFYNNEISEKSEIFDDQFSVERPDGSNFTLKIRSTKLEDSAMYFCASSATRSSTDTQYFGPGTRLTVL.

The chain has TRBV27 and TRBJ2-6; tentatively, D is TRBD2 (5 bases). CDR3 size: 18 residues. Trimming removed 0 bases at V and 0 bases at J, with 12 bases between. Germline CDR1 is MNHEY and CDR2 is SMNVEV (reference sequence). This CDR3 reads CASSLSRLLASGANVLTF. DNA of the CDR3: TGTGCCAGCAGTTTATCCCGGTTGCTAGCCTCTGGGGCCAACGTCCTGACTTTC.

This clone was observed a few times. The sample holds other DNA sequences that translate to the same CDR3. CDR3 protein: CASSNAGRSNQPQHF. The CDR3 nucleotides are TGTGCCAGCAGCAACGCGGGTCGCAGCAATCAGCCCCAGCATTTT. V gene TRBV27 combines with J gene TRBJ1-5, with D hard to call. The V gene lost 6 bases and the J gene lost 1 base, with 13 bases spanning the gap. The CDR3 covers 15 residues. Per germline, CDR1 MNHEY and CDR2 SMNVEV (reference sequence).

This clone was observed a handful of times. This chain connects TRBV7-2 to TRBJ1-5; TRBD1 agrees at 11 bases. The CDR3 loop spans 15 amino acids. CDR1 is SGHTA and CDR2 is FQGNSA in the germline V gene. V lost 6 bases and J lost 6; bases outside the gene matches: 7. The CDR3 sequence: CASSTPDRGRQPQHF. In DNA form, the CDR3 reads TGTGCCAGCAGTACCCCGGACAGGGGGCGTCAGCCCCAGCATTTT.